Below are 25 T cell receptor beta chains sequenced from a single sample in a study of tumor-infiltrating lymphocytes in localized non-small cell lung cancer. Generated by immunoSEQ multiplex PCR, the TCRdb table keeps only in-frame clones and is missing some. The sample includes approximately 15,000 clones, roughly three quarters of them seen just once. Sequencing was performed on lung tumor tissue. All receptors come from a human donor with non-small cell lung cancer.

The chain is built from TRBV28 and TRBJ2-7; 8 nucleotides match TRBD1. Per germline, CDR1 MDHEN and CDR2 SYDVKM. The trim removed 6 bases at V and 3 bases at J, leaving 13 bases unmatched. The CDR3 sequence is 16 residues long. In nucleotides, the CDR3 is TGTGCCAGCAGCGGGACAGGCCCTCCTCTGGGCTACGAGCAGTACTTC. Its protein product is CASSGTGPPLGYEQYF.

CDR3 loop: CASSLDQGLQGNEQFF. CDR3 sequence (DNA): TGCGCCAGCAGCTTGGACCAGGGACTCCAGGGCAATGAGCAGTTCTTC. The chain uses TRBV5-1 and TRBJ2-1, with a possible D match to TRBD2 (6 bases). The CDR3 spans 16 residues. Trimming removed 0 bases at V and 6 bases at J, with 16 bases between. Germline V gene data show CDR1 as SGHRS and CDR2 as YFSETQ.

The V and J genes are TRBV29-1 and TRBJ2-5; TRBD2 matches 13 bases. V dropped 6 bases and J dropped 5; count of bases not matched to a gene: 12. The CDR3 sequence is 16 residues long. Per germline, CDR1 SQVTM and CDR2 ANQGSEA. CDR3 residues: CSVGGLAGRRRETQYF. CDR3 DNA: TGCAGCGTCGGGGGACTAGCGGGGAGGAGGAGGGAGACCCAGTACTTC.

This chain's CDR3 is CASSYSKNTGELFF. CDR3 nucleotides: TGTGCCAGCAGTTACTCGAAGAACACCGGGGAGCTGTTTTTT. This chain joins TRBV6-5 and TRBJ2-2, with D unclear. The germline V and J ends were trimmed by 0 bases and 1 base, with 3 bases remaining between them. The CDR3 is 14 amino acids. Germline CDR1 and CDR2: MNHEY and SVGAGI.

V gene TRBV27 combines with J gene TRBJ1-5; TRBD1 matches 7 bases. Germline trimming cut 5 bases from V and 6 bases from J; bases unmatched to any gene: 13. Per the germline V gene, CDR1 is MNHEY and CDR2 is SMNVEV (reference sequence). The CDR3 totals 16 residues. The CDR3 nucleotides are TGTGCCAGCAGTGGCGACAGGGAGTTAGACTGTCAGCCCCAGCATTTT. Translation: CASSGDRELDCQPQHF.

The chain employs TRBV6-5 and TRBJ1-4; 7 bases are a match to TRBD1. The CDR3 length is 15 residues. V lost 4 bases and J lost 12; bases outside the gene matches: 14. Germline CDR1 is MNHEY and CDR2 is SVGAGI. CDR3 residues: CASSSTGSRRNQLFF. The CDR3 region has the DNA TGTGCCAGCAGTTCGACAGGGTCTCGGCGGAATCAACTGTTTTTT.

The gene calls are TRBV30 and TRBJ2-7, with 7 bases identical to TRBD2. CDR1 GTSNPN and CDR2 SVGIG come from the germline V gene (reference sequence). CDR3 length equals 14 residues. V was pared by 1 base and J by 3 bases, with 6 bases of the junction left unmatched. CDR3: CAWSGASGLYEQYF. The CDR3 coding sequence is TGTGCCTGGAGTGGGGCTAGCGGCCTCTACGAGCAGTACTTC.

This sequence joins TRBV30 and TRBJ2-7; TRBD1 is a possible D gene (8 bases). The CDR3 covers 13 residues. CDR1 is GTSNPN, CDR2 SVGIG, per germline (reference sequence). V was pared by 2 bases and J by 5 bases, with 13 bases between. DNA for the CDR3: TGTGCCTGGAGTAGACAGGGGAGGGACGAGCAGTACTTC. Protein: CAWSRQGRDEQYF.

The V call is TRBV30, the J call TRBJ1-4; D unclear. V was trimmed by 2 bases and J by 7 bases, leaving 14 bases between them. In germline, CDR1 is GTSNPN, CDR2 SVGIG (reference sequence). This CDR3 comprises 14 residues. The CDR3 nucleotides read TGTGCCTGGAGTACAACGGCGGGAGGTGAAAAACTGTTTTTT. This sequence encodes CAWSTTAGGEKLFF.

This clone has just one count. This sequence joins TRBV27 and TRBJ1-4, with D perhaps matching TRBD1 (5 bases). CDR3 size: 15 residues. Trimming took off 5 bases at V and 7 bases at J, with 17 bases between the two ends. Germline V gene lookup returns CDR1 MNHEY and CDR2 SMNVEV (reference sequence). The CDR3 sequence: CASSPLEGQGEKLFF. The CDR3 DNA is TGTGCCAGCAGTCCCCTGGAGGGGCAGGGTGAAAAACTGTTTTTT.

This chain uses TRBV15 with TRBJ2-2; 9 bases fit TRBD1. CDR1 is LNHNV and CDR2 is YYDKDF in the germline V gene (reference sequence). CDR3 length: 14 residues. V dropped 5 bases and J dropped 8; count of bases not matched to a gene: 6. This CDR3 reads CATSRRDRVGELFF. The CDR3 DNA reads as TGTGCCACCAGCCGAAGGGACAGGGTAGGGGAGCTGTTTTTT.

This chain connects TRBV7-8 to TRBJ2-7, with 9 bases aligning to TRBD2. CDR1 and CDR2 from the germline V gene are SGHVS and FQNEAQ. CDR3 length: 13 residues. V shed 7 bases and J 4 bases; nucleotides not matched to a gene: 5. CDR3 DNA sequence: TGTGCCAGCATGCAGCGGGGGGCTTACGAGCAGTACTTC. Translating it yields CASMQRGAYEQYF.

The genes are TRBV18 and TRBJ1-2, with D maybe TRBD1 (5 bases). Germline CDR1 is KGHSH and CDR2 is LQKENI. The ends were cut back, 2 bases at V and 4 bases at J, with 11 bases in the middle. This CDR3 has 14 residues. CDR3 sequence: CASSPSRDGYGYTF. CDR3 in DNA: TGTGCCAGCTCACCAAGCCGGGACGGCTATGGCTACACCTTC.

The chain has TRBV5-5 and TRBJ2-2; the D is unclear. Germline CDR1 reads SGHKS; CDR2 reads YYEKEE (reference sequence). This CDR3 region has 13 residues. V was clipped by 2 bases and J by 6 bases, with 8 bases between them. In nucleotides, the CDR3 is TGTGCCAGCAGCTTCGCTGGGCCCGGGGAGCTGTTTTTT. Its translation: CASSFAGPGELFF.

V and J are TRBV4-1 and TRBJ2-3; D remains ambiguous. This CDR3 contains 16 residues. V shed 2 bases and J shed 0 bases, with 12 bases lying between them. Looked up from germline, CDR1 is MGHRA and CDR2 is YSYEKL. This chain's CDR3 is CASSQTRSPSTDTQYF. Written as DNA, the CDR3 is TGCGCCAGCAGCCAAACCCGGTCCCCTAGCACAGATACGCAGTATTTT.

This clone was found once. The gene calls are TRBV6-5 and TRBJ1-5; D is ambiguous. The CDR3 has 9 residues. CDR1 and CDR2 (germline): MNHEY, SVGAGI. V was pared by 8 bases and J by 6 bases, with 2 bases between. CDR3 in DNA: TGTGCCAGCGGTCAGCCCCAGCATTTT. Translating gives CASGQPQHF.

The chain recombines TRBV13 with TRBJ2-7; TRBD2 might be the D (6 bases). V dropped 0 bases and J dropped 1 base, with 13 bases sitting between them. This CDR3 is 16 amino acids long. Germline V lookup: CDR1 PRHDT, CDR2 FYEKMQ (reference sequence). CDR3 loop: CASSLGSVLASYEQYF. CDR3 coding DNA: TGTGCCAGCAGCTTAGGGTCAGTCCTAGCGTCCTACGAGCAGTACTTC.

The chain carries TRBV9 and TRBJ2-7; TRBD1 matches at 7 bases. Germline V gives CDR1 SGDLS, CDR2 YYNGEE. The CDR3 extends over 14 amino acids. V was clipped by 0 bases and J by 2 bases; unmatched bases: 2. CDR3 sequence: CASSVGQGPYEQYF. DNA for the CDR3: TGTGCCAGCAGCGTAGGACAGGGACCCTACGAGCAGTACTTC.

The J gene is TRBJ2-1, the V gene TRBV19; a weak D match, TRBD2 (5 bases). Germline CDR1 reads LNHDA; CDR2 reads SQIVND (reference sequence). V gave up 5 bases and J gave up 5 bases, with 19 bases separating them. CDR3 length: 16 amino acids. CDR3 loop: CASSPRGSLIDNEQFF. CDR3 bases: TGTGCCAGTAGTCCGCGAGGGAGCCTAATTGACAATGAGCAGTTCTTC.

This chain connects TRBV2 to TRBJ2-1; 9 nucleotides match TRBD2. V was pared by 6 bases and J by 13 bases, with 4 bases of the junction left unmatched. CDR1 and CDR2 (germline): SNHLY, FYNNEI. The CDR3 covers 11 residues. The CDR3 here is CASRSSGVQFF. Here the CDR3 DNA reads TGTGCCAGCAGATCTAGCGGGGTTCAGTTCTTC.

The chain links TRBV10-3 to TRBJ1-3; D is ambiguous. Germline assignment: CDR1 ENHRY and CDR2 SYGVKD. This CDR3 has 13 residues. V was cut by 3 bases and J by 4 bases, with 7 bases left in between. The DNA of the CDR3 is TGTGCCATCAGTGAAGTAGTCGGAAACACCATATATTTT. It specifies CAISEVVGNTIYF.

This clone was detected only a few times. For the CDR3, the DNA is TGTGCCAGCAGCATCGGGACAGGGGGCGGCTACGAGCAGTACTTC. Its translation is CASSIGTGGGYEQYF. The gene calls are TRBV7-6 and TRBJ2-7; 12 bases map to TRBD1. CDR1 and CDR2 from the germline V gene are SGHVS and FNYEAQ. The CDR3 loop spans 15 amino acids. The V and J ends lost 5 bases and 3 bases, in that order; junction bases with no gene match: 5.

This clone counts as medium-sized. CDR3 residues: CASSLVGHQVDTF. Written as DNA, the CDR3 is TGTGCCAGCAGCTTAGTCGGACACCAAGTCGACACCTTC. This chain joins TRBV11-2 and TRBJ1-2, with D perhaps matching TRBD1 (5 bases). This CDR3 has 13 residues. Germline V CDR1 and CDR2: SGHAT, FQNNGV. V gave up 1 base and J gave up 12 bases, with 15 bases separating them.

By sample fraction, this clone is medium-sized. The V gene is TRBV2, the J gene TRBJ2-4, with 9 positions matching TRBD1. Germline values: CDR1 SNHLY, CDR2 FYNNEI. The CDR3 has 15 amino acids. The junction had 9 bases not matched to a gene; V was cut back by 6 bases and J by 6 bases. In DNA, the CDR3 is TGTGCCAGCAGCCCTATACAGGGGGCGAGAAACATTCAGTACTTC. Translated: CASSPIQGARNIQYF.

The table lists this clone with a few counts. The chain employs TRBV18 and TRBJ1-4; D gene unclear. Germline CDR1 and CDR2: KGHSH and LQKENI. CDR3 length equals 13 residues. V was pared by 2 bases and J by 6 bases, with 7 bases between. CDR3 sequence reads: CASSPGPDEKLFF. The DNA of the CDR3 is TGTGCCAGCTCACCAGGGCCCGATGAAAAACTGTTTTTT.